A single sample gave rise to the 25 T cell receptor beta chains below, sequenced in a study of blood T cell repertoires in COVID-19 (dated by TCRdb to 2018 to 2021). Library preparation employed the immunoSEQ multiplex PCR assay. TCRdb obtained this table from immuneACCESS and retained in-frame rearrangements with V and J assigned. These tables miss some clones; where compared with another copy, unresolved V genes account for less than half of the shortfall, and the remainder is unexplained. The sample has roughly 360,000 clones on record, roughly four fifths of them singletons. The ten biggest clones cover approximately 5% of the sample. Sequenced sample: PBMCs or T cells enriched from blood (not recorded which). All receptors derive from a woman aged 45-65 years who had recovered from COVID-19.

The chain joins TRBV7-9 to TRBJ2-7; 9 nucleotides line up with TRBD2. This CDR3 comprises 14 residues. The V gene's germline CDR1 is SEHNR and CDR2 FQNEAQ (reference sequence). Trimming took 5 bases from V and 5 from J; bases not matched to a gene: 7. The CDR3 sequence is CASSAGGHRDEQYF. Written as DNA, the CDR3 is TGTGCCAGCAGCGCGGGGGGGCACCGGGACGAGCAGTACTTC. The variable domain in full, completed from reference TRBV7-9 and TRBJ2-7, reads DTGVSQNPRHKITKRGQNVTFRCDPISEHNRLYWYRQTLGQGPEFLTYFQNEAQLEKSRLLSDRFSAERPKGSFSTLEIQRTEQGDSAMYLCASSAGGHRDEQYFGPGTRLTVT.

The CDR3: CASSPGYQNYGYTF. In DNA, the CDR3 is TGTGCCAGCTCACCGGGCTACCAAAACTATGGCTACACCTTC. The genes are TRBV18 and TRBJ1-2; no firm D call. The CDR3 runs to 14 residues. The germline V gene has CDR1 KGHSH and CDR2 LQKENI. V dropped 3 bases and J dropped 2 bases, with 10 bases sitting between them.

The CDR3 region is CASRSPTGDSYNEQFF. CDR3 nucleotides: TGTGCCAGCAGATCCCCGACAGGGGATTCCTACAATGAGCAGTTCTTC. The chain employs TRBV7-9 and TRBJ2-1, with TRBD1 matching over 8 bases. The V and J ends lost 6 bases and 1 base, in that order; junction bases with no gene match: 8. CDR3 length: 16 residues. Germline CDR1 and CDR2: SEHNR and FQNEAQ (reference sequence).

DNA of the CDR3: TGTGCCAGCAGTGATAGAATGACAGGGTTGTCCTATGGCTACACCTTC. As protein: CASSDRMTGLSYGYTF. The chain has TRBV2 and TRBJ1-2, with 7 bases aligning to TRBD1. The CDR3 is 16 amino acids. CDR1 SNHLY and CDR2 FYNNEI come from the germline V gene. V shed 3 bases and J 4 bases; nucleotides not matched to a gene: 11.

The chain employs TRBV5-1 and TRBJ1-1; 9 bases line up with TRBD1. The ends lost 2 bases at V and 4 bases at J; junction bases unmatched: 3. The CDR3 is 14 amino acids. Looked up from germline, CDR1 is SGHRS and CDR2 is YFSETQ. As DNA, the CDR3 is TGCGCCAGCAGCTTACAGGGGGCGAGCACTGAAGCTTTCTTT. Its protein product is CASSLQGASTEAFF.

The V call is TRBV25-1, the J call TRBJ2-3, with D possibly matching TRBD2 (6 bases). V was shortened by 2 bases and J by 0 bases, with 12 bases between the two germline ends. The CDR3 has 16 amino acids. The V gene's germline CDR1 is MGHDK and CDR2 SYGVNS. The CDR3 DNA reads TGTGCCAGCAGTGAACTGGTTAGCGGTAGCACAGATACGCAGTATTTT. It yields the protein CASSELVSGSTDTQYF.

The chain links TRBV4-3 to TRBJ1-3; D is unclear. V shed 0 bases and J shed 4 bases, with 13 bases lying between them. Germline CDR1 LGHNA, CDR2 YSLEER. The CDR3 is 16 residues long. For the CDR3, the DNA is TGCGCCAGCAGCCAAGATCTCCAGGCAGGCGGAAACACCATATATTTT. The encoded protein is CASSQDLQAGGNTIYF.

The CDR3 nucleotides are TGCGCCAGCAGCCAAGATCTGCGACAGGGGATTAGCACAGATACGCAGTATTTT. Translated, it gives CASSQDLRQGISTDTQYF. The chain combines TRBV4-1 with TRBJ2-3, with TRBD1 matching over 8 bases. This CDR3 is built from 18 residues. Germline CDR1 is MGHRA and CDR2 is YSYEKL. The J segment lost 0 bases and the V segment lost 0 bases, leaving 8 bases of the junction unmatched.

The chain couples TRBV13 to TRBJ2-1; D perhaps matches TRBD2 (6 bases). The germline gives CDR1 PRHDT, CDR2 FYEKMQ (reference sequence). This CDR3 spans 15 amino acids. V shed 4 bases and J shed 9 bases, with 19 bases lying between them. The CDR3 sequence: CASSSKIARGIEQFF. DNA for the CDR3: TGTGCCAGCAGCTCGAAAATCGCCCGGGGGATTGAGCAGTTCTTC.

The gene calls are TRBV12-3 or TRBV12-4 and TRBJ1-2; 9 nucleotides align to TRBD1. Unmatched junction bases numbered 4, after V lost 6 bases and J lost 8 bases. CDR3 length: 12 residues. This chain's CDR3 is CASREDRGGYTF. CDR3 DNA sequence: TGTGCCAGCAGGGAGGACAGGGGAGGCTACACCTTC.

V usage is TRBV5-6 and J usage is TRBJ1-1; possible D gene TRBD1, 5 bases. In germline, CDR1 is SGHDT, CDR2 YYEEEE. V gave up 4 bases and J gave up 5 bases, with 21 bases separating them. The CDR3 has 16 amino acids. The DNA for the CDR3 is TGTGCCAGCAGCCCGGGGGGTGGGGCTGGAGTTACTGAAGCTTTCTTT. Amino acids: CASSPGGGAGVTEAFF.

This clone came up once. V usage is TRBV14 and J usage is TRBJ1-2; 9 bases fit TRBD1. CDR1 and CDR2 (germline): SGHDN, FVKESK. The CDR3 has 15 residues. V shed 1 base, J shed 7 bases, and the junction held 7 bases outside the gene matches. CDR3 region: CASSQVTGGASGYTF. In DNA form, the CDR3 reads TGTGCCAGCAGCCAAGTAACAGGGGGCGCTTCTGGCTACACCTTC. Together with reference TRBV14 and TRBJ1-2, the CDR3 gives the full variable domain: EAGVTQFPSHSVIEKGQTVTLRCDPISGHDNLYWYRRVMGKEIKFLLHFVKESKQDESGMPNNRFLAERTGGTYSTLKVQPAELEDSGVYFCASSQVTGGASGYTFGSGTRLTVV.

This clone showed up just once. The CDR3 sequence: CASSHDQTGTHRSSYNSPLHF. The CDR3 DNA sequence: TGTGCCAGCAGTCACGACCAGACAGGGACCCACCGCAGCTCCTATAATTCACCCCTCCACTTT. The chain links TRBV6-6 to TRBJ1-6; 7 bases are a match to TRBD1. The J segment lost 0 bases and the V segment lost 5 bases, leaving 19 bases of the junction unmatched. CDR1 is MNHNY and CDR2 is SVGAGI in the germline V gene (reference sequence). This CDR3 comprises 21 residues.

The chain joins TRBV5-1 to TRBJ2-1; D may be TRBD1 (5 bases). The CDR3 sequence is 15 residues long. Germline-derived CDR1 and CDR2 are SGHRS and YFSETQ. Trimming cost V 1 base and J 4 bases, with 12 bases left between them. As DNA, the CDR3 is TGCGCCAGCAGCTTGACTGGGGCGATATACAATGAGCAGTTCTTC. Protein product: CASSLTGAIYNEQFF.

The rearrangement joins TRBV13 to TRBJ2-2, with D perhaps matching TRBD1 (5 bases). CDR3 size: 16 residues. Trimming pared 5 bases from V and 2 bases from J, leaving 15 bases between. Germline CDR1 PRHDT, CDR2 FYEKMQ (reference sequence). The CDR3 sequence is CASSPAGRDNTGELFF. CDR3 nucleotides: TGTGCCAGCAGCCCCGCCGGCAGGGATAACACCGGGGAGCTGTTTTTT.

J is TRBJ1-1 and V is TRBV6-2 or TRBV6-3; tentatively, D is TRBD1 (6 bases). Trimming took off 5 bases at V and 1 base at J, with 11 bases between the two ends. The CDR3 runs 14 residues. Germline CDR1 is MNHEY and CDR2 is SVGEGT. CDR3 protein: CASSQLGGNTEAFF. The CDR3 nucleotides are TGTGCCAGCAGTCAACTAGGGGGGAACACTGAAGCTTTCTTT.

The chain has TRBV7-9 and TRBJ2-2; D is possibly TRBD1 (6 bases). CDR3 size: 13 residues. Trimming took 3 bases from V and 5 from J, leaving 7 bases between them. Germline V gene data show CDR1 as SEHNR and CDR2 as FQNEAQ (reference sequence). This CDR3 is CASSLDRTGELFF. For the CDR3, the DNA is TGTGCCAGCAGCTTGGACAGAACCGGGGAGCTGTTTTTT.

The chain recombines TRBV2 with TRBJ2-3; TRBD2 aligns across 14 bases. The CDR3 extends over 19 amino acids. The germline V gene encodes CDR1 SNHLY and CDR2 FYNNEI. With 4 bases clipped from V and 0 bases from J, the junction kept 9 bases outside the gene matches. The CDR3 region has the DNA TGTGCCAGCAGTGCCTCCGGGACTAGCGGGAGCCTAAGCACAGATACGCAGTATTTT. This encodes CASSASGTSGSLSTDTQYF. The variable domain in full, with the rest retrieved from reference TRBV2 and TRBJ2-3, is EPEVTQTPSHQVTQMGQEVILRCVPISNHLYFYWYRQILGQKVEFLVSFYNNEISEKSEIFDDQFSVERPDGSNFTLKIRSTKLEDSAMYFCASSASGTSGSLSTDTQYFGPGTRLTVL.

This clone was recorded only once. The V gene is TRBV7-3, the J gene TRBJ2-5; D perhaps matches TRBD1 (6 bases). The V end was cut by 1 base, the J end by 0 bases, with 9 bases between. The CDR3 runs to 15 residues. CDR1 is SGHTA and CDR2 is FQGTGA in the germline V gene. Here the CDR3 DNA reads TGTGCCAGCAGCTTAATGGGACAAAACCAAGAGACCCAGTACTTC. Translated: CASSLMGQNQETQYF.

This clone was counted a single time. This chain joins TRBV12-3 or TRBV12-4 and TRBJ1-5; D unclear. CDR3 length equals 13 residues. Trimming removed 6 bases at V and 0 bases at J, with 6 bases between. CDR3 sequence reads: CASRAYSNQPQHF. The CDR3 nucleotides are TGTGCCAGCAGGGCTTATAGCAATCAGCCCCAGCATTTT.

The V and J genes are TRBV27 and TRBJ2-4; D gene uncertain. Germline loops: CDR1 MNHEY, CDR2 SMNVEV (reference sequence). V lost 4 bases and J 1 base, leaving 11 bases between the germline ends. The CDR3 sequence is 15 residues long. This CDR3 reads CASSSGGGAKNIQYF. The CDR3 DNA follows: TGTGCCAGCAGTTCGGGTGGTGGGGCCAAAAACATTCAGTACTTC.

This chain joins TRBV28 and TRBJ1-6; 8 bases are shared with TRBD1. The J segment lost 0 bases and the V segment lost 2 bases, leaving 6 bases of the junction unmatched. The germline V gene encodes CDR1 MDHEN and CDR2 SYDVKM. The CDR3 has 18 residues. The CDR3 spells CASSLRTGLSSYNSPLHF. Written as DNA, the CDR3 is TGTGCCAGCAGTTTACGGACAGGGCTTAGCTCCTATAATTCACCCCTCCACTTT. Full variable domain (missing parts from reference TRBV28 and TRBJ1-6): DVKVTQSSRYLVKRTGEKVFLECVQDMDHENMFWYRQDPGLGLRLIYFSYDVKMKEKGDIPEGYSVSREKKERFSLILESASTNQTSMYLCASSLRTGLSSYNSPLHFGNGTRLTVT.

The rearrangement links TRBV30 to TRBJ1-3; a possible D gene is TRBD1 (6 bases). The CDR3 totals 15 residues. V lost 4 bases and J lost 4, with 17 bases in between. Germline V gene data show CDR1 as GTSNPN and CDR2 as SVGIG (reference sequence). In nucleotides, the CDR3 is TGTGCCTGGACGCCGCAGGGGACGGGAGGAAACACCATATATTTT. Translated, it gives CAWTPQGTGGNTIYF.

Details on this clone: One end of the junction is discordant with germline, which a read error may explain. The V gene is TRBV4-1, the J gene TRBJ1-3; D gene uncertain. This CDR3 contains 15 residues. CDR1 is MGHRA, CDR2 YSYEKL, per germline. Written as DNA, the CDR3 is TGCGCCAGCAGTCAAGAGGGCGACTCTGGAAACACCATATATTTT. Its translation is CASSQEGDSGNTIYF.

The chain recombines TRBV2 with TRBJ1-6, with TRBD1 identical over 8 bases. Unmatched junction bases numbered 11, after V lost 7 bases and J lost 9 bases. Germline values: CDR1 SNHLY, CDR2 FYNNEI. This CDR3 is 15 amino acids long. CDR3 loop: CASTEQGGVGSPLHF. The CDR3 coding sequence is TGTGCCAGCACCGAACAGGGGGGAGTGGGTTCACCCCTCCACTTT.